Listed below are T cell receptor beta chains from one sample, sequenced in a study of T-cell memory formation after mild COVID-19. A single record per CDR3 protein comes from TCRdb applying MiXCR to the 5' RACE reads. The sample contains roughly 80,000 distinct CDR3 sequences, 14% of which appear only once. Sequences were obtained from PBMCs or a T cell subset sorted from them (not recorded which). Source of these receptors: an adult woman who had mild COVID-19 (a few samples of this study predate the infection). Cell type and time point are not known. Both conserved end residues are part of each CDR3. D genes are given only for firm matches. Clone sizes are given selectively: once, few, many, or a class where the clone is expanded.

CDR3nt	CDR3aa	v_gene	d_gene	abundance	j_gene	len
TGTGCCAGCAGCCCTGTAGCGGGGGGCACAGATACGCAGTATTTT	CASSPVAGGTDTQYF	TRBV9	TRBD2	-	TRBJ2-3	15
TGCAGCGTCTACGCGTCATCTGGATACGAGCAGTACTTC	CSVYASSGYEQYF	TRBV29-1	-	-	TRBJ2-7	13
TGTGCCAGCAGGGGGGGGAACTCCTACGAGCAGTACTTC	CASRGGNSYEQYF	TRBV6-6	TRBD2	few	TRBJ2-7	13
TGTGCCAGCAGTCAAACCGGGAGGATTAATGAGCAGTTCTTC	CASSQTGRINEQFF	TRBV2	TRBD2	-	TRBJ2-1	14
TGTGCCAGCAGCTGGGACAGGAAACTCTACGAGCAGTACTTC	CASSWDRKLYEQYF	TRBV7-9	TRBD1	many	TRBJ2-7	14
TGTGCCAGCAGTTTGGAGGGCAGGTGGGGGGATACGCAGTATTTT	CASSLEGRWGDTQYF	TRBV28	-	few	TRBJ2-3	15
TGTGCCAGCAGCTTGTTAGCGGGAGCCACTTGGGTCTACTACGAGCAGTACTTC	CASSLLAGATWVYYEQYF	TRBV5-8	TRBD2	few	TRBJ2-7	18
TGCGCCAGCAGCTTGGACGACGGGAGCTCCTACAATGAGCAGTTCTTC	CASSLDDGSSYNEQFF	TRBV5-1	-	few	TRBJ2-1	16
TGCGCCAGCAGCTTAGTCCAGGCCGGGGACGGGGAGCTGTTTTTT	CASSLVQAGDGELFF	TRBV5-1	-	few	TRBJ2-2	15
TGTGCCAGCAGTTCCCTAGCGGGGGTCCTCGCGAATGAGCAGTTCTTC	CASSSLAGVLANEQFF	TRBV27	TRBD2	many	TRBJ2-1	16